Sequencing of this T cell receptor (beta chain) was carried out in a study of response to subunit inactivated influenza vaccine. This clonotype was counted a few times. A single record per CDR3 protein comes from TCRdb applying MiXCR to the RT-PCR reads. This table has roughly 190,000 distinct CDR3 sequences, over 9.5% appearing once. CDR3 length: 16 amino acids. J gave up 2 bases and V 5 bases, and 4 bases lay outside the gene matches. Germline-derived CDR1 and CDR2 are SEHNR and FQNEAQ (reference sequence). In addition, the sample was reused for a study of T cells expressing NK-cell markers. That paper states: It was by 5'RACE template switching with UMIs that TCR beta cDNA was made. Seven sequenced donors out of eight were HCMV-seropositive, one seronegative.

The receptor comes from a man between 45 and 60 years old who received an inactivated influenza vaccine. The sample in question was CD8+ T cells sorted from PBMCs, obtained about 12 days after vaccination. This chain links TRBV7-9 with TRBJ2-1, with 12 bases aligning to TRBD2. CDR3 in amino acids: CASSALAGGPYNEQFF. CDR3 nucleotides: TGTGCCAGCAGCGCCCTAGCGGGAGGGCCCTACAATGAGCAGTTCTTC.